The source of this T cell receptor (beta chain) is a study of blood T cells in healthy people across ages. The second PCR ran about 6 to 12 cycles with a sample-barcoded 5' primer and J-beta primers. Each CDR3 protein gets one entry after TCRdb re-called the 5' RACE reads with MiXCR. The sample has more than 1 million distinct CDR3 sequences; around 43% are singletons. This clonotype has just a few counts. CDR3 length equals 13 residues. V shed 5 bases and J 6 bases; nucleotides not matched to a gene: 2. V usage is TRBV12-3 or TRBV12-4 and J usage is TRBJ1-5; TRBD1 matches at 9 bases. The sequence derives from a woman aged 60 to 75 in good health. Specimen: blood. In DNA, the CDR3 is TGTGCCAGCAGTCCGGGACAGGGTCAGCCCCAGCATTTT. Encoded protein: CASSPGQGQPQHF.